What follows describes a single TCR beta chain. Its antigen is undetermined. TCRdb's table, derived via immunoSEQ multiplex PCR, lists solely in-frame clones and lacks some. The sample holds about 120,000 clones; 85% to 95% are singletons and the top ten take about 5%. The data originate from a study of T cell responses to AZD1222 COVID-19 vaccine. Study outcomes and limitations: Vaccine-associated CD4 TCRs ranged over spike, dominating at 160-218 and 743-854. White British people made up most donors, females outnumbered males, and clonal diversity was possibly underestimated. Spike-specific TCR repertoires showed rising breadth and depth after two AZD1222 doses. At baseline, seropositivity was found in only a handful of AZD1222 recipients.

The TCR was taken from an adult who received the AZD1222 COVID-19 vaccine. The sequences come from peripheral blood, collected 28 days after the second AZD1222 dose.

The CDR3 region has the DNA TGTGCCAGCAGTGAAGGCCCAGTGATCCGCCCTAACTATGGCTACACCTTC. Protein product: CASSEGPVIRPNYGYTF. This chain joins TRBV6-1 and TRBJ1-2; D not certain. Trimming pared 1 base from V and 0 bases from J, leaving 15 bases between. The CDR3 runs to 17 residues. CDR1 and CDR2 (germline): MNHNS, SASEGT.